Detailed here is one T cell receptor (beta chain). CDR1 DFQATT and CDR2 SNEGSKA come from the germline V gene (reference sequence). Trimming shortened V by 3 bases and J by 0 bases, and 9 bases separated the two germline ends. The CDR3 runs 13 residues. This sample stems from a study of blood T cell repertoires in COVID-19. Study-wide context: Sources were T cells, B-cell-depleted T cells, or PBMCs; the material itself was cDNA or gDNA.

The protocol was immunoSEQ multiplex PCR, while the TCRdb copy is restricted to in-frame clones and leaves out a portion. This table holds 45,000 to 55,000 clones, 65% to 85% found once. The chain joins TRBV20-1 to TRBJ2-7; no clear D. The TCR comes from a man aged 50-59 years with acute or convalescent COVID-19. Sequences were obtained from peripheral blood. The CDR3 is CSASGSVSYEQYF. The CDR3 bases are TGCAGTGCTAGTGGTTCTGTCTCCTACGAGCAGTACTTC.